These 32 T cell receptor beta chains originate from one sample sequenced in a study of vaccination and CD4 T cells after COVID-19. Cultured CD4+ T-cell DNA underwent Oncomine TCR Beta short-read sequencing. DNA came from CD4+ T cells after culture. Each CDR3 protein is one row after TCRdb ran MiXCR on the PCR reads. Of 8,000 to 9,500 distinct CDR3 sequences listed, about 35% were seen once; the top ten hold 25% to 30%. Their specific antigens are unknown. Documented treatment: roughly ten-day PBMC culture with coronavirus spike peptide pools or control peptides (ViraFEST assay). Researchers collected the unexposed donor's CD4+ T cells before the COVID-19 pandemic (2011-2018). Sequencing used CD4+ T cells from blood, cultured in vitro. These TCRs come from a human donor in good health.

This clonotype was seen only a few times. The J gene is TRBJ2-5, the V gene TRBV6-7; the match to TRBD2 covers 8 bases. TRBV6-7 is reported as an ORF; its role is uncertain. V was clipped by 6 bases and J by 10 bases; unmatched bases: 7. The CDR3 has 12 residues. The CDR3 DNA reads TGTGCCAGCAGAGAACCGGGACTAGGCCAGTACTTC. Its translation: CASREPGLGQYF.

This clonotype is judged large. The DNA for the CDR3 is TGTGCCAGCAGCTTAGACGTGAACACTGAAGCTTTCTTT. Amino acid sequence: CASSLDVNTEAFF. The chain joins TRBV7-3 to TRBJ1-1, with D unclear. CDR1 and CDR2 from the germline V gene are SGHTA and FQGTGA. The CDR3 is 13 residues long. The V end was cut by 2 bases, the J end by 0 bases, with 4 bases between.

The J gene is TRBJ1-2, the V gene TRBV5-6; D possibly corresponds to TRBD1 (6 bases). Germline CDR1 and CDR2: SGHDT and YYEEEE. Trimming pared 4 bases from V and 0 bases from J, leaving 7 bases between. This CDR3 is 13 amino acids long. This CDR3 is CASSGTPNYGYTF. Written as DNA, the CDR3 is TGTGCCAGCAGCGGGACACCTAACTATGGCTACACCTTC.

J is TRBJ1-6 and V is TRBV5-1, with D possibly TRBD1 on 5 matching bases. The V end was cut by 4 bases, the J end by 6 bases, with 20 bases between. Per the germline V gene, CDR1 is SGHRS and CDR2 is YFSETQ. This CDR3 contains 17 residues. The CDR3 DNA reads TGCGCCAGCAGCCTAACCATGGGGAGAGGGGCTAATTCACCCCTCCACTTT. It translates to CASSLTMGRGANSPLHF.

With respect to this clonotype: The DNA is left out, because the CDR3 cannot be placed on it with certainty; the CDR3 is given as TCRdb lists it. The chain joins TRBV7-2 to TRBJ2-3; the DNA was not compared with TRBD2, the D call given in the table. CDR1 and CDR2 (germline): SGHTA, FQGNSA. The CDR3 is 23 amino acids long, termini counted. The chain's CDR3 is CASSLGVDGLAYEQYFGPDTQYF.

Only a few counts were recorded for this clonotype. The chain combines TRBV28 with TRBJ1-1; D unresolved. V was pared by 4 bases and J by 8 bases, with 14 bases between. Germline V gene sequence: CDR1 MDHEN, CDR2 SYDVKM. The CDR3 sequence is 13 residues long. CDR3 in DNA: TGTGCCAGCAGTTCCCTCCGGGGAGTGGAAGCTTTCTTT. It codes for CASSSLRGVEAFF.

This clonotype was observed a few times. V is TRBV27 and J is TRBJ1-2; tentative D call: TRBD1 (5 bases). Trimming shortened V by 5 bases and J by 4 bases, and 11 bases separated the two germline ends. In germline, CDR1 is MNHEY, CDR2 SMNVEV (reference sequence). The CDR3 runs to 13 residues. In DNA form, the CDR3 reads TGTGCCAGCAGTAGAGGGGTTGGCTATGGCTACACCTTC. Translating gives CASSRGVGYGYTF.

This chain uses TRBV6-5 with TRBJ1-5; a possible D gene is TRBD1 (5 bases). V was pared by 2 bases and J by 4 bases, with 12 bases between. The CDR3 spans 15 residues. In germline, CDR1 is MNHEY, CDR2 SVGAGI. The CDR3 region has the DNA TGTGCCAGCAGTTACCCGGTGGGGGGGAATCAGCCCCAGCATTTT. It is translated as CASSYPVGGNQPQHF.

This clonotype has more than one count but fewer than ten. The chain employs TRBV20-1 and TRBJ1-5; no clear D. This CDR3 comprises 12 residues. The V and J ends lost 5 bases and 0 bases respectively, with 5 bases between them. Per the germline V gene, CDR1 is DFQATT and CDR2 is SNEGSKA (reference sequence). The CDR3 sequence is CSAWDSNQPQHF. The CDR3 nucleotides are TGCAGTGCTTGGGATAGCAATCAGCCCCAGCATTTT.

The V and J genes are TRBV6-1 and TRBJ2-3, with TRBD2 matching 12 bases. This CDR3 has 18 amino acids. V lost 5 bases, J lost 3 bases, and 12 bases stayed unmatched. Germline values: CDR1 MNHNS, CDR2 SASEGT. The CDR3 reads CASSNPPGTSGSTDTQYF. CDR3 bases: TGTGCCAGCAGTAACCCCCCCGGGACTAGCGGGTCAACAGATACGCAGTATTTT.

The V call is TRBV7-3, the J call TRBJ2-2, with TRBD2 as a possible D gene (5 bases). The CDR3 loop spans 15 amino acids. Germline lookup yields CDR1 SGHTA and CDR2 FQGTGA. Deletions cut 3 bases from V and 3 bases from J, with 11 bases between. This CDR3 is CASSLGAQHTGELFF. CDR3 bases: TGTGCCAGCAGCTTGGGAGCGCAACACACCGGGGAGCTGTTTTTT. Full variable domain (missing parts from reference TRBV7-3 and TRBJ2-2): GAGVSQTPSNKVTEKGKYVELRCDPISGHTALYWYRQSLGQGPEFLIYFQGTGAADDSGLPNDRFFAVRPEGSVSTLKIQRTERGDSAVYLCASSLGAQHTGELFFGEGSRLTVL.

V and J are TRBV28 and TRBJ2-7; TRBD1 aligns across 8 bases. Germline values: CDR1 MDHEN, CDR2 SYDVKM. This CDR3 is 15 amino acids long. Trimming at V came to 3 bases and at J to 1 base, leaving 5 bases not matched to a gene. The CDR3 is CASSLVGTGSYEQYF. CDR3 DNA: TGTGCCAGCAGTTTGGTCGGGACAGGATCCTACGAGCAGTACTTC.

The chain recombines TRBV19 with TRBJ2-3, with 8 bases lining up with TRBD1. This CDR3 has 18 amino acids. V lost 0 bases, J lost 2 bases, and 10 bases stayed unmatched. CDR1 and CDR2 (germline): LNHDA, SQIVND (reference sequence). The CDR3 nucleotides are TGTGCCAGTAGTATAGATGGTCCAGGGGGCGCATTCACAGATACGCAGTATTTT. Protein sequence: CASSIDGPGGAFTDTQYF. Supplemented by reference TRBV19 and TRBJ2-3, the full variable domain reads DGGITQSPKYLFRKEGQNVTLSCEQNLNHDAMYWYRQDPGQGLRLIYYSQIVNDFQKGDIAEGYSVSREKKESFPLTVTSAQKNPTAFYLCASSIDGPGGAFTDTQYFGPGTRLTVL.

This clonotype turned up a few times. The chain joins TRBV7-2 to TRBJ2-7, with D perhaps assigned TRBD1 or TRBD2 (5 bases each). Germline values: CDR1 SGHTA, CDR2 FQGNSA. CDR3 length equals 16 residues. V was shortened by 1 base and J by 0 bases, with 13 bases between the two germline ends. In DNA, the CDR3 is TGTGCCAGCAGCTTAGGGGGTGGGACGGACTCCTACGAGCAGTACTTC. Amino acid sequence: CASSLGGGTDSYEQYF.

This clonotype qualifies as medium-sized. V is TRBV20-1 and J is TRBJ1-5; no reliable D call. Germline values: CDR1 DFQATT, CDR2 SNEGSKA (reference sequence). The CDR3 spans 14 residues. V lost 0 bases and J lost 6, with 12 bases in between. The CDR3 spells CSARDRVHSQPQHF. DNA of the CDR3: TGCAGTGCTAGAGATCGAGTTCATTCTCAGCCCCAGCATTTT.

This clonotype occurred a few times. V and J are TRBV7-2 and TRBJ1-1, with 9 bases identical to TRBD1. J gave up 4 bases and V 3 bases, and 6 bases lay outside the gene matches. Germline CDR1 SGHTA, CDR2 FQGNSA. The CDR3 runs to 15 residues. The CDR3 bases are TGTGCCAGCAGCTTTACAGGGGGCGGGGGCACTGAAGCTTTCTTT. Encoded protein: CASSFTGGGGTEAFF.

The V gene is TRBV20-1, the J gene TRBJ1-5; D gene uncertain. This CDR3 is 15 amino acids long. Germline V gene data show CDR1 as DFQATT and CDR2 as SNEGSKA (reference sequence). V shed 4 bases and J shed 7 bases, with 20 bases lying between them. The CDR3 sequence is CSAKERGIISQPQHF. Here the CDR3 DNA reads TGCAGTGCTAAGGAGCGCGGGATAATCTCACAGCCCCAGCATTTT.

The rearrangement joins TRBV28 to TRBJ2-6; D not certain. The CDR3 loop spans 13 amino acids. V lost 3 bases to trimming and J lost 0 bases, with 0 bases between them. Germline V gives CDR1 MDHEN, CDR2 SYDVKM. DNA of the CDR3: TGTGCCAGCAGTTTCTCTGGGGCCAACGTCCTGACTTTC. It yields the protein CASSFSGANVLTF.

In this sample, this clonotype turned up a few times. The chain combines TRBV6-1 with TRBJ1-1; D is unresolved. This CDR3 comprises 13 residues. Germline CDR1 is MNHNS and CDR2 is SASEGT. Trimming took off 8 bases at V and 10 bases at J, with 20 bases between the two ends. For the CDR3, the DNA is TGTGCCAGCCTCTCCGGCAGCTTCAAAGGAGCTTTCTTT. Translation: CASLSGSFKGAFF.

This chain joins TRBV20-1 and TRBJ2-7, with TRBD2 matching 8 bases. Trimming cost V 0 bases and J 1 base; bases outside gene matches: 5. CDR1 and CDR2 (germline): DFQATT, SNEGSKA (reference sequence). The CDR3 runs to 15 residues. This CDR3 is CSARERTSYSYEQYF. The CDR3 DNA sequence: TGCAGTGCTAGAGAGCGGACTAGCTATTCCTACGAGCAGTACTTC.

V usage is TRBV2 and J usage is TRBJ1-5; D call uncertain. Trimming removed 5 bases from V and 7 bases from J, with 15 bases in between. The CDR3 sequence is 14 residues long. Per germline, CDR1 SNHLY and CDR2 FYNNEI. CDR3 sequence: CASSSTGSGQPQHF. The CDR3 DNA is TGTGCCAGCAGTTCCACCGGGTCCGGGCAGCCCCAGCATTTT.

This clonotype is a singleton in its sample. J is TRBJ1-2 and V is TRBV5-1; no reliable D call. Trimming pared 0 bases from V and 1 base from J, leaving 7 bases between. From germline, CDR1 is SGHRS and CDR2 YFSETQ. The CDR3 loop spans 14 amino acids. The CDR3 here is CASSLGGNNYGYTF. In DNA form, the CDR3 reads TGCGCCAGCAGCTTGGGAGGGAATAACTATGGCTACACCTTC.

V is TRBV20-1 and J is TRBJ2-3, with 12 positions matching TRBD2. CDR3 size: 17 residues. In germline, CDR1 is DFQATT, CDR2 SNEGSKA (reference sequence). DNA for the CDR3: TGCAGCCCCTTAGGGGGCGGACTAGCGGGATACACAGATACGCAGTATTTT. Translated, it gives CSPLGGGLAGYTDTQYF.

The chain employs TRBV19 and TRBJ1-2; 11 bases map to TRBD1. The CDR3 consists of 16 residues. CDR1 and CDR2 from the germline V gene are LNHDA and SQIVND (reference sequence). V trimming: 4 bases; J trimming: 3 bases; junction bases outside the gene matches: 7. CDR3 residues: CASSTGQGAGDYGYTF. CDR3 bases: TGTGCCAGTAGTACTGGACAGGGGGCAGGTGACTATGGCTACACCTTC.

This clonotype is deemed medium-sized (0.01 to 0.1%). The chain employs TRBV7-2 and TRBJ1-2; TRBD1 is a possible D gene (6 bases). V was trimmed by 5 bases and J by 7 bases, leaving 20 bases between them. The CDR3 loop spans 15 amino acids. Germline V gene sequence: CDR1 SGHTA, CDR2 FQGNSA. The CDR3 here is CASSLAHRASGGYTF. As DNA, the CDR3 is TGTGCCAGCAGCCTGGCCCACAGGGCGTCCGGTGGCTACACCTTC.

The chain couples TRBV28 to TRBJ1-5; TRBD1 matches at 10 bases. The CDR3 is 15 amino acids. Looked up from germline, CDR1 is MDHEN and CDR2 is SYDVKM. The J segment lost 6 bases and the V segment lost 3 bases, leaving 5 bases of the junction unmatched. This CDR3 reads CASSLPGQGTQPQHF. The CDR3 nucleotides are TGTGCCAGCAGTTTGCCGGGACAGGGGACTCAGCCCCAGCATTTT.

This clonotype was seen a handful of times. The chain joins TRBV7-2 to TRBJ2-5; D perhaps matches TRBD1 (6 bases). Trimming removed 3 bases from V and 4 bases from J, with 18 bases in between. This CDR3 has 16 residues. Per the germline V gene, CDR1 is SGHTA and CDR2 is FQGNSA. The DNA for the CDR3 is TGTGCCAGCAGCTTCCTCCCGGCACAGGGCGGAGAGACCCAGTACTTC. It yields the protein CASSFLPAQGGETQYF.

In this sample, this clonotype is large (0.1 to 1%). The J gene is TRBJ2-5, the V gene TRBV2; D is possibly TRBD2 (5 bases). This CDR3 comprises 14 residues. V was cut by 10 bases and J by 5 bases, with 20 bases left in between. Germline-derived CDR1 and CDR2 are SNHLY and FYNNEI. As DNA, the CDR3 is TGTGCCACCGCGCGCACCCGACCGGGGGAGACCCAGTACTTC. Translation: CATARTRPGETQYF.

The chain joins TRBV7-2 to TRBJ2-1; D unresolved. With 7 bases removed from V and 9 bases from J, the gap between germline ends came to 19 bases. The germline CDR1 and CDR2 sequences are SGHTA and FQGNSA. There are 14 residues in the CDR3. The CDR3 region has the DNA TGTGCCAGCAACCCTCCGGCAGGTTGGAGTGAGCAGTTCTTC. Translation gives CASNPPAGWSEQFF.

The V call is TRBV11-3, the J call TRBJ1-6; TRBD1 might be the D (5 bases). This CDR3 is 13 amino acids long. The V and J ends lost 1 base and 8 bases respectively, with 6 bases between them. Per the germline V gene, CDR1 is SGHNT and CDR2 is YENEEA. DNA of the CDR3: TGTGCCAGCAGCTTAGGAGGGGATTCACCCCTCCACTTT. Translated: CASSLGGDSPLHF.

This chain uses TRBV9 with TRBJ1-1, with D perhaps matching TRBD1 (5 bases). The germline gives CDR1 SGDLS, CDR2 YYNGEE. Trimming pared 0 bases from V and 6 bases from J, leaving 12 bases between. The CDR3 extends over 14 amino acids. CDR3 loop: CASSVASKGAEAFF. CDR3 sequence (DNA): TGTGCCAGCAGCGTAGCTAGTAAAGGGGCTGAAGCTTTCTTT.

This clonotype has just a few counts. This chain connects TRBV7-2 to TRBJ1-2; possible D gene TRBD1, 5 bases. Germline V gene sequence: CDR1 SGHTA, CDR2 FQGNSA. The CDR3 contains 13 residues. Trimming took 1 base from V and 8 from J, leaving 11 bases between them. The CDR3 DNA follows: TGTGCCAGCAGCTTAGTAGGGGCGCGAGGCTACACCTTC. This translates into CASSLVGARGYTF.